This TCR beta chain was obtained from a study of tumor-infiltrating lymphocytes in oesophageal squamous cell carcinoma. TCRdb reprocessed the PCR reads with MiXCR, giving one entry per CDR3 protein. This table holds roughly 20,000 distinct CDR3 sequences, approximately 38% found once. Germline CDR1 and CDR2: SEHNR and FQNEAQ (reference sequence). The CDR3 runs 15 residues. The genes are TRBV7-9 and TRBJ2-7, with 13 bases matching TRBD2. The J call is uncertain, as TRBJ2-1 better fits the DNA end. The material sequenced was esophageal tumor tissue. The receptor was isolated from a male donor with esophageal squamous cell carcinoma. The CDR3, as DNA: TGTGCCAGCAGCGCATGGACTAGCGGGAGCAATGAGCAGTTCTTC. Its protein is CASSAWTSGSNEQFF.